This TCR beta chain is drawn from a study of T-cell memory formation after mild COVID-19. Study in general: Among the donors, TCR clusters were largely specific to each donor. General study results and limits: Contracting clones from day 15 to 85 had balanced CD4/CD8; later expanders favoured CD4+. In pre-infection memory, a portion of responding clones appeared, which suggested that cross-reactive memory joined. The authors left the SARS-CoV-2 specificity of second-wave clones peaking on day 37 unconfirmed.

About this clonotype: Its target is not known.

MiXCR was run by TCRdb on the 5' RACE reads, yielding one entry per CDR3 protein. This sample has roughly 250,000 distinct CDR3 sequences; about 15% occur once, and the top ten carry 3.5% to 4%. Germline V gives CDR1 KGHSH, CDR2 LQKENI. CDR3 size: 15 residues. V lost 3 bases and J lost 2, with 14 bases in between. V is TRBV18 and J is TRBJ2-7, with unresolved D. The receptor's source is a man aged 18 to 30 who had mild COVID-19 (a few samples of this study predate the infection). Cell type and time point are not known. Material: PBMCs or a T cell subset sorted from them (not recorded which). CDR3 loop: CASSPRNLGTYEQYF. The CDR3 coding sequence is TGTGCCAGCTCACCTAGAAACTTGGGGACCTACGAGCAGTACTTC. The variable domain in full, with the rest retrieved from reference TRBV18 and TRBJ2-7, is NAGVMQNPRHLVRRRGQEARLRCSPMKGHSHVYWYRQLPEEGLKFMVYLQKENIIDESGMPKERFSAEFPKEGPSILRIQQVVRGDSAAYFCASSPRNLGTYEQYFGPGTRLTVT.